The rows below give T cell receptor beta chains drawn from one sample of a study of T cell responses to AZD1222 COVID-19 vaccine. Using immunoSEQ multiplex PCR, the repertoire was profiled, and TCRdb retains in-frame clones only, with some absent. This table has 120,000 or so clones, approximately 90% appearing once. Sequencing was performed on peripheral blood, taken on day 0 of AZD1222 vaccination. These receptors all stem from an adult in good health. The CDR3 runs from the conserved cysteine through the conserved F or W. The order of the fields is J gene, D gene, clone size, V gene, CDR3 DNA, CDR3 protein. A D gene is named only where the DNA matches it firmly. Where a row states a size, it is once, few, many or the class of an expanded clone; other rows omit it.

TRBJ1-5 | TRBD1 | once | TRBV7-7 | TGTGCTAGCAAGGGTGGACAGGGGCTCACTTTTAGCAATCAGCCCCAGCATTTT | CASKGGQGLTFSNQPQHF
TRBJ2-7 | TRBD2 | NA | TRBV9 | TGTGCCAGCAGCCCGAGGAGGAGCGGGGGTGCCTACGAGCAGTACTTC | CASSPRRSGGAYEQYF
TRBJ2-5 | TRBD2 | few | TRBV18 | TGTGCCAGCTCACCTTGGACTAGCGGGAGGGGCGAGACCCAGTACTTC | CASSPWTSGRGETQYF
TRBJ2-1 | TRBD1 | NA | TRBV11-3 | TGTGCCAGCAGCTTAGGGGGACAGGGGAATTACAATGAGCAGTTCTTC | CASSLGGQGNYNEQFF
TRBJ2-6 | NA | NA | TRBV12-3/TRBV12-4 | TGTGCCAGCACCGGCGAGGGGGCCAACGTCCTGACTTTC | CASTGEGANVLTF
TRBJ2-7 | TRBD2 | few | TRBV28 | TGTGCCAGCAGTTCCCCCGGGACTAGCGCTTCCTACGAGCAGTACTTC | CASSSPGTSASYEQYF
TRBJ2-3 | NA | NA | TRBV7-9 | TGTGCCAGCAGCCGACTACCAGATACGCAGTATTTT | CASSRLPDTQYF
TRBJ2-7 | TRBD1 | NA | TRBV10-3 | TGTGCCATCAGTGAGTCCCTCCCGACAGGGACACGGGGCGAGCAGTACTTC | CAISESLPTGTRGEQYF
TRBJ1-2 | NA | NA | TRBV4-1 | TGCGCCAGCAGCACGTGGCCGCAGGGTCGGTTTCCTGGCTACACCTTC | CASSTWPQGRFPGYTF
TRBJ1-5 | NA | NA | TRBV30 | TGTGCCTGGAGACACCCGGGGTCTAGCAATCAGCCCCAGCATTTT | CAWRHPGSSNQPQHF
TRBJ2-5 | NA | NA | TRBV5-1 | TGCGCCAGCAGCTTGGTGGGGGACCAAGAGACCCAGTACTTC | CASSLVGDQETQYF
TRBJ1-5 | NA | NA | TRBV7-2 | TGTGCCAGCAGCCCGGGGGGGAGCAATCAGCCCCAGCATTTT | CASSPGGSNQPQHF
TRBJ2-5 | NA | NA | TRBV6-2/TRBV6-3 | TGTGCCAGCAGCCCCCTTTCAGAGACCCAGTACTTC | CASSPLSETQYF
TRBJ1-2 | NA | NA | TRBV20-1 | TGCAGTGCTGGGGGGAAATATGGCTACACCTTC | CSAGGKYGYTF
TRBJ1-2 | NA | NA | TRBV7-2 | TGTGCCAGCAGCGCTGCTAAACCCTATGGCTACACCTTC | CASSAAKPYGYTF
TRBJ2-1 | TRBD2 | NA | TRBV19 | TGTGCCAGTAGTTCTGGACTAGCGGCTAACAATGAGCAGTTCTTC | CASSSGLAANNEQFF
TRBJ2-3 | NA | once | TRBV3-1/TRBV3-2 | TGTGCCAGCAGCTTCTACCAGATGGATACGCAGTATTTT | CASSFYQMDTQYF
TRBJ2-7 | NA | NA | TRBV4-1 | TGCGCCAGCAGCCAAGGGGTGGCGAGGAGCTCCTACGAGCAGTACTTC | CASSQGVARSSYEQYF
TRBJ1-1 | NA | NA | TRBV30 | TGTGCCTGGAGTGTCCGGGCCCGCTCCGAAGCTTTCTTT | CAWSVRARSEAFF
TRBJ2-2 | NA | NA | TRBV5-8 | TGTGCCAGCAGCGACTCCGGGACGGCGAGGACCGGGGAGCTGTTTTTT | CASSDSGTARTGELFF
TRBJ2-7 | NA | NA | TRBV11-2 | TGTGCCAGCAGCCCCACGGAACTACGGCTCGAGCAGTACTTC | CASSPTELRLEQYF
TRBJ1-6 | TRBD1 | NA | TRBV5-1 | TGCGCCAGCAGCTTGGGGGACAGCAATTCACCCCTCCACTTT | CASSLGDSNSPLHF
TRBJ1-6 | NA | NA | TRBV11-2 | TGTGCCAGCAGCTTAGTCGGCGGGGCCGGGTCACCCCTCCACTTT | CASSLVGGAGSPLHF
TRBJ2-3 | NA | NA | TRBV28 | TGTGCCAGCAGTTTGGTTGATACGCAGTATTTT | CASSLVDTQYF
TRBJ1-4 | TRBD1 | NA | TRBV28 | TGTGCCAGCAGTACAGGGGGCACGTCTGAAAAACTGTTTTTT | CASSTGGTSEKLFF
TRBJ2-5 | TRBD2 | once | TRBV3-1/TRBV3-2 | TGTGCCAGCAGCCAACCTAGCGGGGGTGAAGAGACCCAGTACTTC | CASSQPSGGEETQYF
TRBJ1-2 | NA | NA | TRBV18 | TGTGCCAGCTCACCCCTGCACGAGGGGCGGGATGGCTACACCTTC | CASSPLHEGRDGYTF
TRBJ2-7 | NA | NA | TRBV7-3 | TGTGCCAGCATTGCCCACAGCCTATGTCCTAACGAGCAGTACTTC | CASIAHSLCPNEQYF
TRBJ1-6 | TRBD1 | NA | TRBV30 | TGTGCCTGGGGACAGGGGGCAAATAATTCACCCCTCCACTTT | CAWGQGANNSPLHF
TRBJ1-2 | NA | NA | TRBV5-1 | TGCGCCAGCAGCCGTGAGGGCGCCCTTAACTATGGCTACACCTTC | CASSREGALNYGYTF
TRBJ2-7 | NA | once | TRBV11-2 | TGTGCCAGCAGCTCCCCCGGACAGATGACTCTCTACGAGCAGTACTTC | CASSSPGQMTLYEQYF
TRBJ1-2 | NA | NA | TRBV4-3 | TGCGCCAGCAGCCAAGCAGGGGACTATGGCTACACCTTC | CASSQAGDYGYTF